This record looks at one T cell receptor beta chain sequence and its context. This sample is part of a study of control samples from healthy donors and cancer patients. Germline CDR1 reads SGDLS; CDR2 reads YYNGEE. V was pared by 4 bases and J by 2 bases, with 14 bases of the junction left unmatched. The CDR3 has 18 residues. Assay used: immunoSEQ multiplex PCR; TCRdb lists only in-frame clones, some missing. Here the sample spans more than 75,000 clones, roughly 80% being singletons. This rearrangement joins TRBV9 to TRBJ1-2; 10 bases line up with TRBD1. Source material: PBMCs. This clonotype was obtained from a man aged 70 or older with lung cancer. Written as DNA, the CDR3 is TGTGCCAGCAGCAGCTCATCGGAACCGGGACAGGGGAACTATGGCTACACCTTC. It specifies CASSSSSEPGQGNYGYTF.